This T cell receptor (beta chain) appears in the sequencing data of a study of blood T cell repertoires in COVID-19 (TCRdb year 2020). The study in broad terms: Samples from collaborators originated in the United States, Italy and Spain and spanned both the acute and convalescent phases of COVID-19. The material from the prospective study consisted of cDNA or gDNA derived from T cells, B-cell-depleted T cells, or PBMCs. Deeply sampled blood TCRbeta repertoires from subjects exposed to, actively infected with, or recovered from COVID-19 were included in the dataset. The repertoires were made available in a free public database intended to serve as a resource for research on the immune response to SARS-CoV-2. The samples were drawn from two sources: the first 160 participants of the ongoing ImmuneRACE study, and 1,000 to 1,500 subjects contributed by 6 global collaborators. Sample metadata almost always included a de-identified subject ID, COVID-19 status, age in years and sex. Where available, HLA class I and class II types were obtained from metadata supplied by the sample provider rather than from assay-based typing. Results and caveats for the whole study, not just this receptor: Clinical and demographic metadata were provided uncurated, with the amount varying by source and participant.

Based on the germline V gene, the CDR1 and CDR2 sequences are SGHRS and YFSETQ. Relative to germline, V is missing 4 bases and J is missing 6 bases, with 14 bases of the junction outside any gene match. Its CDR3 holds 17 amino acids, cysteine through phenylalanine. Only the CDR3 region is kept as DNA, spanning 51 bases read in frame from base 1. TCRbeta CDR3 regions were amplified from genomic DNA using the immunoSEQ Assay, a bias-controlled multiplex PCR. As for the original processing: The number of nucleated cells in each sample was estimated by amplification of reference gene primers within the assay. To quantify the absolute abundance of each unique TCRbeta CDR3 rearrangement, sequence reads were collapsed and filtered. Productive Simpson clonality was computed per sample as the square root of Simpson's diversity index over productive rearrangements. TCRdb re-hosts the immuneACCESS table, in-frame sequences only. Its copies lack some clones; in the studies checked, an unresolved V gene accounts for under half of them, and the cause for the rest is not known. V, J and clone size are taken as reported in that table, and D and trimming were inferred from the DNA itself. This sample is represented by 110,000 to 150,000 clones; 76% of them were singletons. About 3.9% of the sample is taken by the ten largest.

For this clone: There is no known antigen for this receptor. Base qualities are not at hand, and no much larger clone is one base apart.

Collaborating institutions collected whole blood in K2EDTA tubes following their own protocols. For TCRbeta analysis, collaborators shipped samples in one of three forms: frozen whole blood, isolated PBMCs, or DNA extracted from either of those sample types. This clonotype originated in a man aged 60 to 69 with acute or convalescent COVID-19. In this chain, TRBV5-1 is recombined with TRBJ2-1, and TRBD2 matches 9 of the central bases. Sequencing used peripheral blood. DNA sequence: TGCGCCAGCAGCAGGGCTCATAGCGGGAGTGGCGGCAATGAGCAGTTCTTC. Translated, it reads CASSRAHSGSGGNEQFF.